The next 9 T cell receptor beta chains were all read from a single sample in a study of CD8 T cells in ankylosing spondylitis. One entry per CDR3 protein, called by TCRdb with MiXCR from the 5' RACE reads. The repertoire has under 200,000 distinct CDR3 sequences, roughly 11% of them found once; the top ten carry about 29%. Source material: blood, either unsorted or a sorted T cell fraction (not recorded which). Source of these receptors: a male donor with ankylosing spondylitis or in good health (not recorded which).

The chain's CDR3 is CATSRDAPGQGWDGYTF. The CDR3 DNA sequence: TGTGCCACCAGCAGAGATGCGCCGGGACAGGGGTGGGATGGCTACACCTTC. The chain links TRBV15 to TRBJ1-2; 10 bases match TRBD1. The germline gives CDR1 LNHNV, CDR2 YYDKDF (reference sequence). CDR3 length equals 17 residues. With 0 bases clipped from V and 6 bases from J, the junction kept 10 bases outside the gene matches.

This clonotype has ten or more counts. V is TRBV5-1 and J is TRBJ2-5; TRBD2 agrees at 9 bases. The CDR3 sequence is 17 residues long. Per germline, CDR1 SGHRS and CDR2 YFSETQ. With V trimmed by 6 bases and J by 3 bases, 15 bases remained unmatched. The CDR3 loop is CASTGLAGFKEKETQYF. CDR3 sequence (DNA): TGCGCCAGCACTGGGCTAGCGGGATTTAAGGAAAAAGAGACCCAGTACTTC.

The rearrangement uses TRBV5-4 and TRBJ2-1, with 12 bases lining up with TRBD2. Germline values: CDR1 SGHNT, CDR2 YYREEE (reference sequence). The CDR3 length is 19 residues. Losses at the gene ends were 2 bases for V and 4 bases for J; bases not matched to a gene: 13. The DNA of the CDR3 is TGTGCCAGCAGCTTTACTTCCGGGACTAGCGGGCTATCGTACAATGAGCAGTTCTTC. The encoded protein is CASSFTSGTSGLSYNEQFF.

As to this clonotype: Since a much larger clone is just one base distant, this may be a read error. This sequence joins TRBV20-1 and TRBJ2-5; tentative D call: TRBD2 (7 bases). Looked up from germline, CDR1 is DFQATT and CDR2 is SNEGSKA (reference sequence). The CDR3 is made up of 15 amino acids. For the CDR3, the DNA is TGCTGTGCTAGTGGCTCGGGGGGCTCAAAAGAGACCCAGTACTTC. Encoded protein: CCASGSGGSKETQYF.

This clonotype has at least ten counts. The V gene is TRBV7-6, the J gene TRBJ1-4; tentative D call: TRBD1 (6 bases). The CDR3 length is 15 residues. Trimming cost V 3 bases and J 4 bases, with 12 bases left between them. Germline CDR1 SGHVS, CDR2 FNYEAQ. CDR3 residues: CASSLRQAHNEKLFF. The CDR3 nucleotides read TGTGCCAGCAGCTTGAGACAGGCCCATAATGAAAAACTGTTTTTT. The full variable domain, with the rest looked up from reference TRBV7-6 and TRBJ1-4, is GAGVSQSPRYKVTKRGQDVALRCDPISGHVSLYWYRQALGQGPEFLTYFNYEAQQDKSGLPNDRFSAERPEGSISTLTIQRTEQRDSAMYRCASSLRQAHNEKLFFGSGTQLSVL.

This clonotype was observed many times. This rearrangement joins TRBV6-1 to TRBJ2-5, with 11 bases aligning to TRBD2. The CDR3 covers 16 residues. Germline CDR1 is MNHNS and CDR2 is SASEGT. V was pared by 6 bases and J by 2 bases, with 8 bases of the junction left unmatched. CDR3 amino acids: CASRKGLAEIQETQYF. In DNA form, the CDR3 reads TGTGCCAGCAGAAAGGGACTAGCGGAGATTCAAGAGACCCAGTACTTC.

The chain combines TRBV10-3 with TRBJ2-3; 9 positions match TRBD2. CDR3 length equals 16 residues. Unmatched junction bases numbered 7, after V lost 2 bases and J lost 4 bases. CDR1 and CDR2 (germline): ENHRY, SYGVKD. CDR3 nucleotide sequence: TGTGCCATCAGTGAGAGGAGTAGCGGGGGAGCAGATACGCAGTATTTT. Protein product: CAISERSSGGADTQYF.

This clonotype has ten or more counts. The chain carries TRBV5-1 and TRBJ2-5; 14 bases are a match to TRBD2. The CDR3 contains 15 residues. Per the germline V gene, CDR1 is SGHRS and CDR2 is YFSETQ. The J segment lost 5 bases and the V segment lost 7 bases, leaving 7 bases of the junction unmatched. This CDR3 reads CASDKTSGREETQYF. The CDR3 DNA reads as TGCGCCAGCGACAAGACTAGCGGGAGGGAGGAGACCCAGTACTTC.

This clonotype was seen many times. The rearrangement uses TRBV7-2 and TRBJ1-1; D is possibly TRBD1 (6 bases). Trimming took 4 bases from V and 1 from J, leaving 7 bases between them. Germline assignment: CDR1 SGHTA and CDR2 FQGNSA. There are 13 residues in the CDR3. This chain's CDR3 is CASSWGQNTEAFF. The CDR3 DNA reads TGTGCCAGCAGCTGGGGACAGAACACTGAAGCTTTCTTT.